This TCR beta chain comes out of a study of control samples from healthy donors and cancer patients. Clones were read by immunoSEQ multiplex PCR, and TCRdb kept only the in-frame ones, dropping some. The data show about 54,000 clones, around 95% seen once. Germline assignment: CDR1 MNHEY and CDR2 SMNVEV (reference sequence). Deletions cut 6 bases from V and 1 base from J, with 6 bases between. The CDR3 contains 12 residues. Sequenced material: blood. The origin of this receptor is a woman in her 30s in good health. The V and J genes are TRBV27 and TRBJ1-2, with D possibly being TRBD1 (6 bases). The CDR3 DNA reads as TGTGCCAGCAGACAGGGTAACTATGGCTACACCTTC. Its protein product is CASRQGNYGYTF.